These 19 T cell receptor beta chains were all obtained from the same sample, sequenced in a study of control samples from healthy donors and cancer patients. Assay used: immunoSEQ multiplex PCR; TCRdb lists only in-frame clones, some missing. This sample carries some 90,000 clones, approximately 91% of them seen once, and the ten largest clones take roughly 0.92%. Material: blood. The receptor source for this set is a woman aged 30 to 39 in good health.

This chain connects TRBV19 to TRBJ1-4; D unresolved. Germline CDR1 and CDR2: LNHDA and SQIVND (reference sequence). V dropped 5 bases and J dropped 0 bases, with 10 bases sitting between them. The CDR3 has 15 residues. CDR3 sequence reads: CASSDRRATNEKLFF. The DNA for the CDR3 is TGTGCCAGTAGTGACCGAAGGGCAACTAATGAAAAACTGTTTTTT.

CDR3 sequence: CASSGGEQVNTEAFF. In nucleotides, the CDR3 is TGTGCCAGCAGCGGGGGGGAGCAGGTGAACACTGAAGCTTTCTTT. The chain couples TRBV5-6 to TRBJ1-1; possible D gene TRBD1, 5 bases. CDR3 length equals 15 residues. The germline V gene has CDR1 SGHDT and CDR2 YYEEEE. V lost 4 bases, J lost 0 bases, and 13 bases lay in between.

The J gene is TRBJ2-3, the V gene TRBV10-1; 7 nucleotides agree with TRBD1. The V and J ends lost 8 bases and 4 bases, in that order; junction bases with no gene match: 9. Germline V gene sequence: CDR1 WNHNN, CDR2 SYGVQD (reference sequence). The CDR3 consists of 14 residues. CDR3 residues: CASDGGQLSDTQYF. Written as DNA, the CDR3 is TGCGCCAGCGATGGGGGACAGCTTTCAGATACGCAGTATTTT.

The chain links TRBV7-3 to TRBJ2-5; 7 positions agree with TRBD2. The CDR3 runs to 13 residues. V was pared by 3 bases and J by 2 bases, with 0 bases of the junction left unmatched. Per the germline V gene, CDR1 is SGHTA and CDR2 is FQGTGA. DNA of the CDR3: TGTGCCAGCAGCTTCGGGGGGCAAGAGACCCAGTACTTC. Its translation: CASSFGGQETQYF.

The chain uses TRBV29-1 and TRBJ2-2; 9 positions match TRBD2. The V segment lost 6 bases and the J segment 7 bases; nucleotides outside the gene matches: 12. The CDR3 sequence is 15 residues long. From germline, CDR1 is SQVTM and CDR2 ANQGSEA. In DNA form, the CDR3 reads TGCAGCGTCCGAACGCGGGGGGGCCGGAACGGGGAGCTGTTTTTT. Translating gives CSVRTRGGRNGELFF.

In this sample, this clone turned up a few times. Other DNA sequences within the sample encode an identical CDR3. V and J are TRBV5-1 and TRBJ1-4; tentative D call: TRBD1 (5 bases). CDR1 and CDR2 from the germline V gene are SGHRS and YFSETQ. The CDR3 runs to 14 residues. Trimming took 2 bases from V and 3 from J, leaving 8 bases between them. CDR3 nucleotides: TGCGCCAGCAGCTTCGGGGGGTCTAATGAAAAACTGTTTTTT. As protein: CASSFGGSNEKLFF.

This clone was seen just once. The chain is built from TRBV5-1 and TRBJ1-2; no definite D call. Germline-derived CDR1 and CDR2 are SGHRS and YFSETQ. Trimming removed 3 bases at V and 4 bases at J, with 13 bases between. This CDR3 has 14 residues. DNA of the CDR3: TGCGCCAGCAGCTCAGAGGCCCGAGTCTATGGCTACACCTTC. Protein product: CASSSEARVYGYTF.

This chain uses TRBV6-2 or TRBV6-3 with TRBJ1-5, with no clear D. The CDR3 totals 12 residues. Germline V CDR1 and CDR2: MNHEY, SVGEGT. Trimming pared 2 bases from V and 7 bases from J, leaving 6 bases between. The CDR3 nucleotides read TGTGCCAGCAGTTACGAGGTCCAGCCCCAGCATTTT. Amino acids: CASSYEVQPQHF.

The V call is TRBV24-1, the J call TRBJ2-2; unclear D gene. The V end was cut by 3 bases, the J end by 5 bases, with 6 bases between. This CDR3 has 13 residues. Germline V CDR1 and CDR2: KGHDR, SFDVKD. The CDR3 nucleotides are TGTGCCACCAGTGATCATGGGACCGGGGAGCTGTTTTTT. This translates into CATSDHGTGELFF.

V and J are TRBV27 and TRBJ1-1; 8 bases fit TRBD1. The CDR3 runs 15 residues. V trimming: 5 bases; J trimming: 8 bases; junction bases outside the gene matches: 13. The V gene's germline CDR1 is MNHEY and CDR2 SMNVEV (reference sequence). The CDR3 nucleotides read TGTGCCAGCAGTCCAATCCGGGACAGGAGGCCCGAAGCTTTCTTT. Its translation: CASSPIRDRRPEAFF.

V usage is TRBV5-1 and J usage is TRBJ2-7; TRBD1 might be the D (6 bases). V lost 4 bases and J lost 4, with 18 bases in between. The CDR3 totals 15 residues. Germline CDR1 and CDR2: SGHRS and YFSETQ. The CDR3, as DNA: TGCGCCAGCAGCCCCGCTGGGACAAAGATATACGAGCAGTACTTC. As protein: CASSPAGTKIYEQYF.

The chain is built from TRBV7-7 and TRBJ2-5; 9 nucleotides match TRBD2. In germline, CDR1 is SSHAT, CDR2 FNYEAQ (reference sequence). The CDR3 contains 15 residues. The V and J ends lost 1 base and 5 bases, in that order; junction bases with no gene match: 5. Here the CDR3 reads CASSLGRTSAETQYF. In DNA form, the CDR3 reads TGTGCCAGCAGCTTAGGTCGGACTAGCGCCGAGACCCAGTACTTC.

The genes are TRBV30 and TRBJ1-6; TRBD1 might be the D (5 bases). V was clipped by 0 bases and J by 6 bases, with 6 bases between them. The CDR3 runs 13 residues. The germline V gene encodes CDR1 GTSNPN and CDR2 SVGIG (reference sequence). The CDR3 protein is CAWSVQANSPLHF. The CDR3 DNA is TGTGCCTGGAGTGTACAGGCTAATTCACCCCTCCACTTT.

This rearrangement joins TRBV18 to TRBJ2-1; 7 bases line up with TRBD1. The CDR3 length is 14 residues. J lost 9 bases, V lost 6 bases, and 11 bases had no gene match. Germline V gene sequence: CDR1 KGHSH, CDR2 LQKENI. CDR3: CASSPTGVGGEQFF. In nucleotides, the CDR3 is TGTGCCAGCTCCCCAACAGGGGTTGGAGGTGAGCAGTTCTTC.

This chain connects TRBV5-6 to TRBJ2-5, with 14 bases aligning to TRBD2. The trim removed 1 base at V and 4 bases at J, leaving 6 bases unmatched. Looked up from germline, CDR1 is SGHDT and CDR2 is YYEEEE. This CDR3 region has 17 residues. As DNA, the CDR3 is TGTGCCAGCAGCTTGCCGGGGACTAGCGGGAGTGGAGAGACCCAGTACTTC. It encodes CASSLPGTSGSGETQYF.

This sequence joins TRBV10-1 and TRBJ1-2; D is unclear. Trimming removed 3 bases from V and 6 bases from J, with 11 bases in between. This CDR3 comprises 13 residues. The V gene's germline CDR1 is WNHNN and CDR2 SYGVQD (reference sequence). CDR3 amino acids: CASSDGGRHGYTF. CDR3 coding DNA: TGCGCCAGCAGTGACGGCGGGCGTCATGGCTACACCTTC.

The DNA of the CDR3 is TGTGCCAGCAGTTTGGTAGATACGCAGTATTTT. Protein product: CASSLVDTQYF. This chain links TRBV6-6 with TRBJ2-3; no definite D call. The germline V gene has CDR1 MNHNY and CDR2 SVGAGI (reference sequence). Trimming cost V 4 bases and J 5 bases, with 4 bases left between them. CDR3 size: 11 residues.

This sequence joins TRBV11-3 and TRBJ2-2; D call uncertain. CDR1 and CDR2 (germline): SGHNT, YENEEA. The CDR3 is made up of 15 amino acids. V dropped 1 base and J dropped 4 bases, with 10 bases sitting between them. CDR3 protein: CASSLGKIGTGELFF. The CDR3 nucleotides read TGTGCCAGCAGCTTAGGCAAGATCGGCACCGGGGAGCTGTTTTTT.

The V gene is TRBV28, the J gene TRBJ1-2; TRBD1 matches at 8 bases. The CDR3 runs to 13 residues. With 6 bases clipped from V and 8 bases from J, the junction kept 8 bases outside the gene matches. Germline V gene sequence: CDR1 MDHEN, CDR2 SYDVKM. The CDR3 sequence is CASRKQGGQGYTF. CDR3 DNA: TGTGCCAGCAGAAAACAGGGGGGACAAGGCTACACCTTC.